This TCR beta chain was retrieved from a study of tissue T cells after allogeneic stem cell transplantation. Method: immunoSEQ multiplex PCR; TCRdb's copy keeps in-frame clones and lacks some. The data contain just under 10,000 clones, about three fifths of them singletons. CDR1 and CDR2 from the germline V gene are SGDLS and YYNGEE. CDR3 length equals 17 residues. V was cut by 3 bases and J by 0 bases, with 17 bases left in between. The TCR comes from a woman aged 18 to 55 with breast cancer. The rearrangement uses TRBV9 and TRBJ2-3; possible D gene TRBD2, 7 bases. This specimen consisted of tissue from the jejunum, obtained at autopsy. DNA of the CDR3: TGTGCCAGCAGCGAGATCCTTCGGGGGGCAAGCACAGATACGCAGTATTTT. Its protein is CASSEILRGASTDTQYF.